The clone carrying this TCR beta chain was seen ten or more times. The antigen is undetermined. The data were taken from a study of beta chain features in type 1 diabetes. Overall study results and limits: For patients, the naive, central memory and Treg TCRB repertoires appeared more alike than for healthy donors.

The V gene's germline CDR1 is SEHNR and CDR2 FQNEAQ (reference sequence). This CDR3 is built from 13 residues. V lost 0 bases, J lost 6 bases, and 9 bases lay in between. As every portion of the isolated RNA was reverse transcribed, the sequencing read expressed TCRB transcripts. Profiled with immunoSEQ multiplex PCR; TCRdb holds only in-frame clones, not every one. The sample has 110,000 to 150,000 clones, about 9.1% seen once. Each of the CD4+ naive, central memory, regulatory and stem cell-like memory populations was sorted via CD45RO/CCR7/CD25/CD127/CD95/CD27. Over 95% purity was reached by all sorted populations.

The sequenced sample consisted of central memory CD4+ T cells from blood. This clonotype originated in a woman aged 40 to 50 in good health. The chain couples TRBV7-9 to TRBJ2-7; D may be TRBD1 (6 bases). CDR3 sequence reads: CASSLAQGVEQYF. In DNA form, the CDR3 reads TGTGCCAGCAGCTTAGCACAGGGAGTCGAGCAGTACTTC.